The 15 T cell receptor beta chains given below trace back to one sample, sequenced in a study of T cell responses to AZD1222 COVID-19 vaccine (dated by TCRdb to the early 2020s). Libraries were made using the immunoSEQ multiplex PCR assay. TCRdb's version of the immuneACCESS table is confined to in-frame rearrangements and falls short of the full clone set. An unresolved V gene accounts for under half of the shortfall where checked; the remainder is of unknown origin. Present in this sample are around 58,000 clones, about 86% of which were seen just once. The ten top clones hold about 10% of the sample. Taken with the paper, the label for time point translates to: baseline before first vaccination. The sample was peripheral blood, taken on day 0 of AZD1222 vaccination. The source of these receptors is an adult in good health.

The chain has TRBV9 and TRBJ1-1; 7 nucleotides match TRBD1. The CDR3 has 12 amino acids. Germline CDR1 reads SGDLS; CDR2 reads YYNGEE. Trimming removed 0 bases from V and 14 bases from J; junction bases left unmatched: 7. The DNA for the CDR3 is TGTGCCAGCAGCGTAGAAGGGGGCGCGCCCTTCTTT. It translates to CASSVEGGAPFF.

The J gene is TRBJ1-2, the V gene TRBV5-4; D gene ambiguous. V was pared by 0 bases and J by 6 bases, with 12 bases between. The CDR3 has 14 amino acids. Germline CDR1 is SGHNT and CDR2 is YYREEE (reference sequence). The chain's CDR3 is CASSLAGVSDGYTF. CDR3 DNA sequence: TGTGCCAGCAGCTTGGCCGGGGTTTCTGATGGCTACACCTTC.

The CDR3 region is CASSLVGTDIRDTQYF. In DNA, the CDR3 is TGTGCCAGCAGCCTGGTGGGGACCGACATTCGGGATACGCAGTATTTT. The chain employs TRBV5-6 and TRBJ2-3; tentatively, D is TRBD1 or TRBD2 (5 bases each). V was pared by 4 bases and J by 6 bases, with 21 bases between. The V gene's germline CDR1 is SGHDT and CDR2 YYEEEE. The CDR3 runs 16 residues.

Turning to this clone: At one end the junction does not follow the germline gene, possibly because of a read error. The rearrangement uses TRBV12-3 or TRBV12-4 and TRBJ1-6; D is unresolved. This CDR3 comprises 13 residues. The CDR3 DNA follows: TGTGCCAGCACTTTAGATGGGAATTCACCCCTCCACTTT. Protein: CASTLDGNSPLHF.

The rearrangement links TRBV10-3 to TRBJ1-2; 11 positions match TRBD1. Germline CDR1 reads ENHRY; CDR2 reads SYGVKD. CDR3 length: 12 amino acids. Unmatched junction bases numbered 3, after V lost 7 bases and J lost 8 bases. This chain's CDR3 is CAIMGQGEGYTF. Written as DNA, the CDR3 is TGTGCCATCATGGGACAGGGGGAAGGCTACACCTTC.

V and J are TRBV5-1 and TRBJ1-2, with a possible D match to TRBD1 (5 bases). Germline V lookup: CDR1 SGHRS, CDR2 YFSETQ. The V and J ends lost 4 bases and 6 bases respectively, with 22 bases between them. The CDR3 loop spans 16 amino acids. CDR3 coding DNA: TGCGCCAGCAGCCCGAGTGGGGTCAGGGAGGTTAATGGCTACACCTTC. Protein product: CASSPSGVREVNGYTF.

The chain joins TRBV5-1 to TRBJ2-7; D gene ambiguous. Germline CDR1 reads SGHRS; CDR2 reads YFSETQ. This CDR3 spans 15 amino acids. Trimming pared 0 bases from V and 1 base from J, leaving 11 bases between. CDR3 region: CASSLELGSSYEQYF. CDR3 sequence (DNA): TGCGCCAGCAGCTTGGAATTAGGCAGTTCCTACGAGCAGTACTTC.

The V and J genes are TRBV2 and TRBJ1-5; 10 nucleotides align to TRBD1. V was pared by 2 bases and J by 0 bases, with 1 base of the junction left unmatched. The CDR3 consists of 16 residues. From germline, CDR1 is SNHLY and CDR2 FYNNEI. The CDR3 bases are TGTGCCAGCAGTGAAAGGACAGGGGGTAGCAATCAGCCCCAGCATTTT. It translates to CASSERTGGSNQPQHF. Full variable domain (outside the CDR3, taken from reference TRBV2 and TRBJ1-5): EPEVTQTPSHQVTQMGQEVILRCVPISNHLYFYWYRQILGQKVEFLVSFYNNEISEKSEIFDDQFSVERPDGSNFTLKIRSTKLEDSAMYFCASSERTGGSNQPQHFGDGTRLSIL.

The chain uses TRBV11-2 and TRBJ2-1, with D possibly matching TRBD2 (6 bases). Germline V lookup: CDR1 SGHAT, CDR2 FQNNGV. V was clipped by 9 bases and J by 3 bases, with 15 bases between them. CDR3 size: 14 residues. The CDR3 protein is CASEGGRNYNEQFF. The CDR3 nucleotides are TGTGCCAGTGAGGGTGGGAGGAACTACAATGAGCAGTTCTTC.

The CDR3 protein is CASSIDTLAKNIQYF. The CDR3 nucleotides read TGTGCCAGCAGCATCGACACACTAGCCAAAAACATTCAGTACTTC. V is TRBV28 and J is TRBJ2-4; D unclear. Trimming stripped 6 bases from V and 0 bases from J, with 12 bases between. Germline V gives CDR1 MDHEN, CDR2 SYDVKM. The CDR3 covers 15 residues.

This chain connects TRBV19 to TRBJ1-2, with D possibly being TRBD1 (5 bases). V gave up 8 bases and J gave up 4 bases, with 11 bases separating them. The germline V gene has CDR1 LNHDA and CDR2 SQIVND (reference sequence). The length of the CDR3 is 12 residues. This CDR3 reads CASLGASYGYTF. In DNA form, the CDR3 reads TGTGCCAGTCTAGGGGCCTCCTATGGCTACACCTTC.

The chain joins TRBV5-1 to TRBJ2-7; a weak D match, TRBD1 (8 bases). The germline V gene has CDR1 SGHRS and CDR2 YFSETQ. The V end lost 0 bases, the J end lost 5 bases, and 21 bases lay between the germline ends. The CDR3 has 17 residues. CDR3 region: CASSLGPDRDYANEQYF. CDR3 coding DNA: TGCGCCAGCAGCTTGGGACCGGACAGGGACTATGCAAACGAGCAGTACTTC.

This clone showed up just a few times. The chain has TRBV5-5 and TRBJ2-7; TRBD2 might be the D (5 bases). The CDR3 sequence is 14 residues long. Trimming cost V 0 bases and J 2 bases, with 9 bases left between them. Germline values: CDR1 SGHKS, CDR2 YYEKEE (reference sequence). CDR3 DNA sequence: TGTGCCAGCAGCTTGGATCCGGGGACCTACGAGCAGTACTTC. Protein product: CASSLDPGTYEQYF. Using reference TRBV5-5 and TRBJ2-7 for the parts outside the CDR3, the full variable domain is DAGVTQSPTHLIKTRGQQVTLRCSPISGHKSVSWYQQVLGQGPQFIFQYYEKEERGRGNFPDRFSARQFPNYSSELNVNALLLGDSALYLCASSLDPGTYEQYFGPGTRLTVT.

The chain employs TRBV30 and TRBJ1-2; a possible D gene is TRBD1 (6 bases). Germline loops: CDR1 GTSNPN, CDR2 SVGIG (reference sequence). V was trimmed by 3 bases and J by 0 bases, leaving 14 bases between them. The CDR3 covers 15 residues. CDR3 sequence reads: CAWSVGSGANYGYTF. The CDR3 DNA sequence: TGTGCCTGGAGCGTCGGTTCAGGGGCTAACTATGGCTACACCTTC. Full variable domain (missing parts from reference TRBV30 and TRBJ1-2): SQTIHQWPATLVQPVGSPLSLECTVEGTSNPNLYWYRQAAGRGLQLLFYSVGIGQISSEVPQNLSASRPQDRQFILSSKKLLLSDSGFYLCAWSVGSGANYGYTFGSGTRLTVV.

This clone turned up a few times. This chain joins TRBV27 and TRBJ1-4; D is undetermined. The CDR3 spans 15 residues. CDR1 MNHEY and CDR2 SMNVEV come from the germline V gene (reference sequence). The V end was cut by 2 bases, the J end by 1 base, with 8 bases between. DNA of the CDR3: TGTGCCAGCAGTTTAGAAGGGTTAACTAATGAAAAACTGTTTTTT. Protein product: CASSLEGLTNEKLFF.